This T cell receptor beta chain was identified during a study of OX40 agonist ivuxolimab in advanced cancers. The method was immunoSEQ multiplex PCR; TCRdb's version includes in-frame clones alone and lacks a portion of them. The sample records tens of thousands of clones, approximately 90% being singletons. CDR1 is SGHNT, CDR2 YYREEE, per germline (reference sequence). There are 13 residues in the CDR3. Deletions cut 4 bases from V and 3 bases from J, with 10 bases between. This sequence originates from an adult with an advanced solid tumor such as melanoma, head and neck, liver or kidney cancer. The V and J genes are TRBV5-4 and TRBJ1-1; TRBD1 is a possible D gene (5 bases). Sequences were derived from CD4+ or CD8+ T cells sorted from blood, sampled in a trial of the OX40 agonist ivuxolimab. The DNA for the CDR3 is TGTGCCAGCAGCCAGGGTGAGTACACTGAAGCTTTCTTT. Translating it yields CASSQGEYTEAFF.